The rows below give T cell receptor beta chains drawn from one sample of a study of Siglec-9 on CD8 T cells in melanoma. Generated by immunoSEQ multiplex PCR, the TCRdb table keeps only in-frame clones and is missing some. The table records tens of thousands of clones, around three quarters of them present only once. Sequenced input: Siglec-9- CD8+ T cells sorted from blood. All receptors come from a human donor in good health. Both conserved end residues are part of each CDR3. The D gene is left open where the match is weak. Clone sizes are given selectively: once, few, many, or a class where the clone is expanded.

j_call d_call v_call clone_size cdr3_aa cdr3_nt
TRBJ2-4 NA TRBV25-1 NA CASRPNRESKNIQYF TGTGCCAGCAGGCCTAACAGGGAATCCAAAAACATTCAGTACTTC
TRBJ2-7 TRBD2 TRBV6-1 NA CATTSGGDYEQYF TGTGCCACGACTAGCGGGGGGGATTACGAGCAGTACTTC
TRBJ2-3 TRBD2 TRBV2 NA CASSDLAGGLTDTQYF TGTGCCAGCAGTGACTTAGCGGGAGGACTCACAGATACGCAGTATTTT
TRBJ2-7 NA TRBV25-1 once CASRYRDEQYF TGTGCCAGCAGATACAGGGACGAGCAGTACTTC
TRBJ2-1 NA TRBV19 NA CASSIHGGNEQFF TGTGCCAGTAGTATCCACGGAGGGAATGAGCAGTTCTTC
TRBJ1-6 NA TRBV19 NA CASSTNTYSPLHF TGTGCCAGTAGTACGAACACATATTCACCCCTCCACTTT
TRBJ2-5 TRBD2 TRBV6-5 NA CATERAGGETQYF TGTGCCACCGAACGGGCGGGGGGCGAGACCCAGTACTTC
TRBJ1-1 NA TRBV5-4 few CASSFGGTEAFF TGTGCCAGCAGCTTTGGGGGGACTGAAGCTTTCTTT
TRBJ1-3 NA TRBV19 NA CAGRSGNTIYF TGTGCCGGCCGCTCTGGAAACACCATATATTTT
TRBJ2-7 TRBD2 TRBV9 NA CASSPGTNPYEQYF TGTGCCAGCAGCCCAGGGACTAATCCCTACGAGCAGTACTTC
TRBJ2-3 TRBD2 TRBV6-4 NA CASSLLAGRADTQYF TGTGCCAGCAGCTTACTAGCGGGTAGAGCAGATACGCAGTATTTT
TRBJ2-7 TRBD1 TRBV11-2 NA CASSFPGTGEQYF TGTGCCAGCAGCTTTCCGGGGACAGGCGAGCAGTACTTC
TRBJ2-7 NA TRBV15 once CATSRDWGGETFSYEQYF TGTGCCACCAGCAGAGACTGGGGGGGCGAAACCTTTAGCTACGAGCAGTACTTC
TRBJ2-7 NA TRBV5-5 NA CASSLGSSYEQYF TGTGCCAGCAGCTTGGGCAGTTCCTACGAGCAGTACTTC
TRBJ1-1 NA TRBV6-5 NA CASSYRYKANTEAFF TGTGCCAGCAGTTACCGTTACAAGGCGAACACTGAAGCTTTCTTT
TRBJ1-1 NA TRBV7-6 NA CASSLSLGLNTEAFF TGTGCCAGCAGCTTATCGTTAGGGCTGAACACTGAAGCTTTCTTT
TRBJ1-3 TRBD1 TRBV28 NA CASSLRTVGRGGNTIYF TGTGCCAGCAGTTTACGTACTGTGGGAAGAGGGGGCAACACCATATATTTT
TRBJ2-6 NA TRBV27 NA CASSAMPGANVLTF TGTGCCAGCAGCGCCATGCCTGGGGCCAACGTCCTGACTTTC
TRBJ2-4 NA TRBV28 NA CASSLSHLNTQGQYF TGTGCCAGCAGCTTGTCCCATCTAAACACACAGGGTCAGTACTTC
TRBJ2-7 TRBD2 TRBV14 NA CASSQNRFTSRLADYEQYF TGTGCCAGCAGCCAAAACCGGTTTACGTCGCGACTAGCGGACTACGAGCAGTACTTC
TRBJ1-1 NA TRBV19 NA CASSRGITAEAFF TGTGCCAGTAGTAGAGGAATAACGGCTGAAGCTTTCTTT
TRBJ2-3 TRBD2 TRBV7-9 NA CASRLSGSTDTQYF TGTGCCAGCAGACTTAGCGGGAGCACAGATACGCAGTATTTT
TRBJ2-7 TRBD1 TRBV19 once CASSISTRQGEQYF TGTGCCAGTAGCATCTCCACGCGACAGGGGGAGCAGTACTTC
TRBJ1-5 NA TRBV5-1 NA CASSLEGVSNQPQHF TGCGCCAGCAGCTTGGAAGGGGTGAGCAATCAGCCCCAGCATTTT
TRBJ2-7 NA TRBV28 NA CASSLEGFEQYF TGTGCCAGCAGTTTAGAGGGGTTCGAGCAGTACTTC
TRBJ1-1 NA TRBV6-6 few CASSYSSSVGNTEAFF TGTGCCAGCAGTTACTCGTCCTCGGTTGGGAACACTGAAGCTTTCTTT